Following are 9 T cell receptor beta chains from one sample sequenced in a study of cytomegalovirus exposure and HLA in healthy donors. PCR used 60 Vbeta primers and 13 Jbeta primers. Assay: immunoSEQ multiplex PCR; the TCRdb copy retains only in-frame clones and omits some. Altogether roughly 190,000 clones are present, 80% to 85% being singletons, with the ten largest covering 1.7%. The material sequenced was PBMCs. The receptor set was obtained from a woman aged 18-29 years in good health and CMV-seronegative.

The chain links TRBV27 to TRBJ1-5; 7 bases agree with TRBD1. J was trimmed by 5 bases and V by 6 bases; bases with no gene match: 1. Germline lookup yields CDR1 MNHEY and CDR2 SMNVEV (reference sequence). The CDR3 sequence is 12 residues long. The CDR3: CASRTGDQPQHF. The DNA of the CDR3 is TGTGCCAGCAGAACAGGGGATCAGCCCCAGCATTTT.

This rearrangement joins TRBV5-5 to TRBJ1-2; TRBD1 might be the D (5 bases). CDR1 and CDR2 (germline): SGHKS, YYEKEE (reference sequence). The CDR3 length is 15 residues. The V gene lost 4 bases and the J gene lost 0 bases, with 13 bases spanning the gap. CDR3 coding DNA: TGTGCCAGCAGCATATGGCAGGGAACTAACTATGGCTACACCTTC. This translates into CASSIWQGTNYGYTF.

CDR3: CASSHRQDTEAFF. Written as DNA, the CDR3 is TGCGCCAGCAGCCACCGACAGGACACTGAAGCTTTCTTT. J is TRBJ1-1 and V is TRBV4-1; the D gene is possibly TRBD1 (6 bases). Between the trimmed V and J ends, which lost 3 bases and 3 bases, there was a span of 8 bases. This CDR3 contains 13 residues. The germline CDR1 and CDR2 sequences are MGHRA and YSYEKL.

This chain joins TRBV28 and TRBJ2-7; D is uncertain. The CDR3 has 13 amino acids. Germline V gives CDR1 MDHEN, CDR2 SYDVKM. The V end was cut by 10 bases, the J end by 4 bases, with 17 bases between. The CDR3 DNA follows: TGTGCCATTAGCCGTTTTTCGATTTACGAGCAGTACTTC. Translating gives CAISRFSIYEQYF. The full variable domain, in which reference TRBV28 and TRBJ2-7 provide the parts outside the CDR3, is DVKVTQSSRYLVKRTGEKVFLECVQDMDHENMFWYRQDPGLGLRLIYFSYDVKMKEKGDIPEGYSVSREKKERFSLILESASTNQTSMYLCAISRFSIYEQYFGPGTRLTVT.

This clone was recorded once. CDR3 coding DNA: TGTGCCAGCAGACAGACAGGGGGCGCAGATACGCAGTATTTT. It encodes CASRQTGGADTQYF. J is TRBJ2-3 and V is TRBV28, with TRBD1 matching 10 bases. CDR1 MDHEN and CDR2 SYDVKM come from the germline V gene. V shed 6 bases, J shed 4 bases, and the junction held 4 bases outside the gene matches. The CDR3 is 14 amino acids.

The J gene is TRBJ2-3, the V gene TRBV15; D ambiguous. This CDR3 has 13 amino acids. CDR1 and CDR2 (germline): LNHNV, YYDKDF (reference sequence). The V and J ends lost 1 base and 10 bases respectively, with 12 bases between them. The CDR3 protein is CATSRASPEAQYF. For the CDR3, the DNA is TGTGCCACCAGCAGAGCCTCTCCCGAGGCGCAGTATTTT.

J is TRBJ2-3 and V is TRBV4-3, with TRBD2 matching 8 bases. This CDR3 region has 15 residues. The germline V gene has CDR1 LGHNA and CDR2 YSLEER. Trimming cost V 2 bases and J 1 base; bases outside gene matches: 2. CDR3 DNA sequence: TGCGCCAGCAGCCAAACTAGCGGTGGCACAGATACGCAGTATTTT. Amino acid sequence: CASSQTSGGTDTQYF.

The rearrangement links TRBV7-9 to TRBJ2-3; 13 nucleotides agree with TRBD2. This CDR3 is 18 amino acids long. CDR1 SEHNR and CDR2 FQNEAQ come from the germline V gene (reference sequence). Trimming at V came to 8 bases and at J to 0 bases, leaving 11 bases not matched to a gene. The DNA of the CDR3 is TGTGCCAGCGGACCATGGACTAGCGGGAGCGCTAGCACAGATACGCAGTATTTT. Translating gives CASGPWTSGSASTDTQYF.

The genes are TRBV4-2 and TRBJ2-7; D uncertain. Trimming took 0 bases from V and 6 from J, leaving 6 bases between them. CDR3 length: 12 residues. The germline V gene encodes CDR1 LGHNA and CDR2 YNFKEQ. CDR3 bases: TGTGCCAGCAGCCAAGAAGGCGGCGAGCAGTACTTC. Translated, it gives CASSQEGGEQYF.